The 32 T cell receptor beta chains given below trace back to one sample, sequenced in a study of T cell responses to AZD1222 COVID-19 vaccine. Data came from immunoSEQ multiplex PCR; TCRdb stores just in-frame clones and leaves some out. The table includes 80,000 to 95,000 clones, 90% detected once. The source material was peripheral blood, sampled 28 days after the second AZD1222 dose. The receptors originated from an adult who received the AZD1222 COVID-19 vaccine.

The rearrangement links TRBV9 to TRBJ2-5, with D possibly TRBD2 on 7 matching bases. The germline V gene has CDR1 SGDLS and CDR2 YYNGEE. The CDR3 covers 13 residues. The V end lost 2 bases, the J end lost 5 bases, and 10 bases lay between the germline ends. The CDR3 sequence is CASSVRGGETQYF. CDR3 DNA sequence: TGTGCCAGCAGCGTCAGGGGAGGGGAGACCCAGTACTTC.

This clone was seen more than once but under ten times. CDR3 amino acids: CASSPPGPTEAFF. CDR3 nucleotides: TGTGCCAGCAGTCCCCCGGGGCCCACTGAAGCTTTCTTT. The chain joins TRBV6-5 to TRBJ1-1, with a possible D match to TRBD1 (5 bases). The V end was cut by 5 bases, the J end by 4 bases, with 11 bases between. This CDR3 region has 13 residues. Germline V gene lookup returns CDR1 MNHEY and CDR2 SVGAGI.

The rearrangement joins TRBV7-8 to TRBJ1-3; weak D call: TRBD1 (5 bases). Germline V gene lookup returns CDR1 SGHVS and CDR2 FQNEAQ. The V end was cut by 3 bases, the J end by 0 bases, with 15 bases between. This CDR3 spans 17 amino acids. The CDR3 reads CASSFDPGRLSGNTIYF. In DNA, the CDR3 is TGTGCCAGCAGCTTCGACCCGGGACGACTCTCTGGAAACACCATATATTTT. Variable domain in full (rest from reference TRBV7-8 and TRBJ1-3): GAGVSQSPRYKVAKRGQDVALRCDPISGHVSLFWYQQALGQGPEFLTYFQNEAQLDKSGLPSDRFFAERPEGSVSTLKIQRTQQEDSAVYLCASSFDPGRLSGNTIYFGEGSWLTVV.

This chain uses TRBV6-5 with TRBJ1-1, with a possible D match to TRBD1 (6 bases). Germline assignment: CDR1 MNHEY and CDR2 SVGAGI. Trimming removed 2 bases at V and 5 bases at J, with 15 bases between. CDR3 length equals 15 residues. The CDR3 DNA follows: TGTGCCAGCAGTTACCCCGGGGGGGGGCAGACTGAAGCTTTCTTT. This translates into CASSYPGGGQTEAFF.

CDR3 sequence: CASTDGYGRLFF. In nucleotides, the CDR3 is TGTGCCAGCACCGACGGGTATGGGAGGCTGTTTTTT. The chain recombines TRBV28 with TRBJ1-4; no firm D call. Trimming stripped 7 bases from V and 14 bases from J, with 17 bases between. In germline, CDR1 is MDHEN, CDR2 SYDVKM. This CDR3 is built from 12 residues.

The chain links TRBV5-1 to TRBJ1-2; 12 positions match TRBD1. The CDR3 totals 15 residues. J lost 5 bases, V lost 3 bases, and 5 bases had no gene match. Germline V lookup: CDR1 SGHRS, CDR2 YFSETQ. CDR3 in amino acids: CASSYLGQGAYGYTF. The CDR3 DNA reads as TGCGCCAGCAGCTACCTGGGACAGGGGGCATATGGCTACACCTTC.

This rearrangement joins TRBV28 to TRBJ1-6; no firm D call. This CDR3 spans 14 amino acids. Germline values: CDR1 MDHEN, CDR2 SYDVKM. Trimming removed 5 bases at V and 4 bases at J, with 9 bases between. CDR3 DNA sequence: TGTGCCAGCAGTGGCAGTGCGTATAATTCACCCCTCCACTTT. It translates to CASSGSAYNSPLHF.

This chain uses TRBV28 with TRBJ1-5, with 10 bases aligning to TRBD1. V shed 2 bases, J shed 0 bases, and the junction held 10 bases outside the gene matches. Per germline, CDR1 MDHEN and CDR2 SYDVKM. This CDR3 is 19 amino acids long. CDR3 in DNA: TGTGCCAGCAGTTTAGGGGACGGGACAGGGGCGTTTAGCAATCAGCCCCAGCATTTT. It encodes CASSLGDGTGAFSNQPQHF. Looking up the rest from reference TRBV28 and TRBJ1-5 gives the full variable domain: DVKVTQSSRYLVKRTGEKVFLECVQDMDHENMFWYRQDPGLGLRLIYFSYDVKMKEKGDIPEGYSVSREKKERFSLILESASTNQTSMYLCASSLGDGTGAFSNQPQHFGDGTRLSIL.

V and J are TRBV19 and TRBJ1-2; no clear D gene. The V and J ends lost 6 bases and 8 bases respectively, with 10 bases between them. The CDR3 extends over 11 amino acids. The germline gives CDR1 LNHDA, CDR2 SQIVND (reference sequence). The CDR3 reads CASRDLVGYTF. The CDR3 nucleotides read TGTGCCAGTAGGGACCTGGTAGGCTACACCTTC.

V usage is TRBV7-6 and J usage is TRBJ2-7; D call uncertain. V lost 1 base, J lost 0 bases, and 7 bases lay in between. Germline values: CDR1 SGHVS, CDR2 FNYEAQ. This CDR3 has 14 amino acids. The CDR3 coding sequence is TGTGCCAGCAGCTTAGGAGTTGGCTCCTACGAGCAGTACTTC. Translating it yields CASSLGVGSYEQYF.

J is TRBJ1-1 and V is TRBV2; 8 nucleotides align to TRBD1. The CDR3 extends over 13 amino acids. CDR1 and CDR2 from the germline V gene are SNHLY and FYNNEI. V was clipped by 3 bases and J by 8 bases; unmatched bases: 5. The CDR3, as DNA: TGTGCCAGCAGTGATCGGACAGGGCGAGAAGCTTTCTTT. Translating gives CASSDRTGREAFF.

This rearrangement joins TRBV19 to TRBJ1-5, with 9 bases matching TRBD1. CDR1 and CDR2 from the germline V gene are LNHDA and SQIVND (reference sequence). This CDR3 comprises 17 residues. With 5 bases clipped from V and 0 bases from J, the junction kept 8 bases outside the gene matches. As DNA, the CDR3 is TGTGCCAGTAGTTTAGGGACAGGGTTCGTTAGCAATCAGCCCCAGCATTTT. Encoded protein: CASSLGTGFVSNQPQHF.

The gene calls are TRBV7-2 and TRBJ1-1, with 8 bases lining up with TRBD1. The CDR3 has 17 residues. Trimming removed 5 bases from V and 0 bases from J; junction bases left unmatched: 11. Germline V gives CDR1 SGHTA, CDR2 FQGNSA. CDR3 protein: CASSQRQGMTLNTEAFF. DNA for the CDR3: TGTGCCAGCAGCCAGAGACAGGGGATGACCCTGAACACTGAAGCTTTCTTT. The variable domain in full, with the rest retrieved from reference TRBV7-2 and TRBJ1-1, is GAGVSQSPSNKVTEKGKDVELRCDPISGHTALYWYRQSLGQGLEFLIYFQGNSAPDKSGLPSDRFSAERTGGSVSTLTIQRTQQEDSAVYLCASSQRQGMTLNTEAFFGQGTRLTVV.

The chain uses TRBV7-8 and TRBJ1-2, with unresolved D. Germline CDR1 and CDR2: SGHVS and FQNEAQ. V lost 1 base and J lost 8, with 14 bases in between. The CDR3 is 14 residues long. The CDR3 DNA reads as TGTGCCAGCAGCTTAGGACACGACGTCTGGGGCTACACCTTC. Translated: CASSLGHDVWGYTF.

This chain uses TRBV12-3 or TRBV12-4 with TRBJ2-1; D might be TRBD1 (5 bases). This CDR3 contains 13 residues. V was trimmed by 5 bases and J by 9 bases, leaving 14 bases between them. This CDR3 reads CASSLTGRGEQFF. The CDR3 DNA reads TGTGCCAGCAGTCTCACAGGAAGGGGTGAGCAGTTCTTC.

The V and J genes are TRBV9 and TRBJ1-6; 7 nucleotides match TRBD1. The CDR3 spans 15 residues. V lost 0 bases, J lost 5 bases, and 2 bases stayed unmatched. CDR1 is SGDLS, CDR2 YYNGEE, per germline. DNA for the CDR3: TGTGCCAGCAGCGTAGGGGACAGAAATAATTCACCCCTCCACTTT. Residues: CASSVGDRNNSPLHF.

The chain has TRBV30 and TRBJ2-1; no clear D gene. The CDR3 has 12 residues. CDR1 and CDR2 from the germline V gene are GTSNPN and SVGIG (reference sequence). The germline V and J ends were trimmed by 4 bases and 2 bases, with 6 bases remaining between them. This CDR3 is CAWNMPYNEQFF. CDR3 nucleotides: TGTGCCTGGAATATGCCCTACAATGAGCAGTTCTTC.

The chain joins TRBV7-9 to TRBJ1-1; D ambiguous. Germline values: CDR1 SEHNR, CDR2 FQNEAQ (reference sequence). V gave up 1 base and J gave up 4 bases, with 10 bases separating them. The CDR3 is 14 residues long. The chain's CDR3 is CASSLEGLSTEAFF. The CDR3 DNA follows: TGTGCCAGCAGCTTAGAAGGACTGAGCACTGAAGCTTTCTTT.

The rearrangement links TRBV3-1 (or the pseudogene TRBV3-2) to TRBJ2-5; D might be TRBD1 or TRBD2, each matching 5 bases. There are 15 residues in the CDR3. V shed 5 bases and J shed 5 bases, with 18 bases lying between them. CDR1 is LGHDT and CDR2 is YNNKEL in the germline V gene (reference sequence). The CDR3 nucleotides read TGTGCCAGCAGCACCAGAGCCGGGACGTTCGAGACCCAGTACTTC. It yields the protein CASSTRAGTFETQYF.

The rearrangement links TRBV7-9 to TRBJ2-7; 9 nucleotides agree with TRBD1. The ends lost 4 bases at V and 2 bases at J; junction bases unmatched: 9. This CDR3 has 16 residues. Germline loops: CDR1 SEHNR, CDR2 FQNEAQ (reference sequence). The CDR3 DNA reads TGTGCCAGCAGCTCGGGACAGGGCCGACCCCCCTACGAGCAGTACTTC. Translation gives CASSSGQGRPPYEQYF.

J is TRBJ2-7 and V is TRBV19, with TRBD1 identical over 7 bases. Germline V lookup: CDR1 LNHDA, CDR2 SQIVND (reference sequence). There are 14 residues in the CDR3. Losses at the gene ends were 6 bases for V and 6 bases for J; bases not matched to a gene: 11. The CDR3 coding sequence is TGTGCCAGTAGCTATACAGGGGTTTTCAGCGAGCAGTACTTC. This translates into CASSYTGVFSEQYF.

The chain joins TRBV3-1 (or the pseudogene TRBV3-2) to TRBJ1-1, with 9 bases that match TRBD1. The germline V gene encodes CDR1 LGHDT and CDR2 YNNKEL (reference sequence). V was pared by 4 bases and J by 4 bases, with 4 bases of the junction left unmatched. The CDR3 contains 14 residues. CDR3 nucleotides: TGTGCCAGCAGCCGAGACAGGGGGATCACTGAAGCTTTCTTT. Protein sequence: CASSRDRGITEAFF.

The gene calls are TRBV5-1 and TRBJ2-3, with 7 bases lining up with TRBD2. This CDR3 is built from 15 residues. V was clipped by 4 bases and J by 6 bases; unmatched bases: 11. Germline CDR1 and CDR2: SGHRS and YFSETQ. CDR3 sequence: CASSAEAGPWDTQYF. The CDR3 nucleotides are TGCGCCAGCAGCGCCGAAGCGGGACCTTGGGATACGCAGTATTTT. Together with reference TRBV5-1 and TRBJ2-3, the CDR3 gives the full variable domain: KAGVTQTPRYLIKTRGQQVTLSCSPISGHRSVSWYQQTPGQGLQFLFEYFSETQRNKGNFPGRFSGRQFSNSRSEMNVSTLELGDSALYLCASSAEAGPWDTQYFGPGTRLTVL.

The chain employs TRBV7-9 and TRBJ1-1; D is unclear. Trimming removed 8 bases from V and 7 bases from J, with 17 bases in between. Germline V gene data show CDR1 as SEHNR and CDR2 as FQNEAQ (reference sequence). This CDR3 is 13 amino acids long. DNA for the CDR3: TGTGCCAGCGGAGCTGGACGGAGCCTTGAAGCTTTCTTT. Translating gives CASGAGRSLEAFF.

The chain is built from TRBV14 and TRBJ2-3, with TRBD2 matching 15 bases. Unmatched junction bases numbered 8, after V lost 4 bases and J lost 0 bases. Germline CDR1 reads SGHDN; CDR2 reads FVKESK. The CDR3 sequence is 19 residues long. The CDR3 DNA sequence: TGTGCCAGCAGCCCCGGACTAGCGGGGGGGCTAATAAGCACAGATACGCAGTATTTT. Encoded protein: CASSPGLAGGLISTDTQYF.

The chain carries TRBV4-1 and TRBJ1-3; D gene uncertain. V lost 0 bases, J lost 3 bases, and 9 bases lay in between. Germline V gene lookup returns CDR1 MGHRA and CDR2 YSYEKL. The CDR3 runs 15 residues. CDR3 in DNA: TGCGCCAGCAGCCAAGAGGGCCGCGGTGGAAACACCATATATTTT. Its protein product is CASSQEGRGGNTIYF.

The rearrangement uses TRBV20-1 and TRBJ2-1; possibly TRBD1 for D (6 bases). Germline-derived CDR1 and CDR2 are DFQATT and SNEGSKA (reference sequence). The V and J ends lost 3 bases and 9 bases respectively, with 15 bases between them. The CDR3 covers 13 residues. CDR3 DNA: TGCAGTGCTAGTTACGGCAGAGGGGGTGAGCAGTTCTTC. It translates to CSASYGRGGEQFF.

The genes are TRBV6-5 and TRBJ1-1; 7 nucleotides align to TRBD1. CDR1 MNHEY and CDR2 SVGAGI come from the germline V gene. The CDR3 totals 11 residues. J gave up 11 bases and V 6 bases, and 6 bases lay outside the gene matches. CDR3 region: CASSRQGEAFF. CDR3 DNA sequence: TGTGCCAGCAGCAGACAGGGAGAGGCTTTCTTT.

The V and J genes are TRBV19 and TRBJ2-3, with a tentative D call TRBD2 (6 bases). Germline V gives CDR1 LNHDA, CDR2 SQIVND (reference sequence). The CDR3 totals 14 residues. Trimming removed 5 bases from V and 2 bases from J, with 11 bases in between. In DNA, the CDR3 is TGTGCCAGTAGTCTTTGGACTAACACAGATACGCAGTATTTT. Encoded protein: CASSLWTNTDTQYF.

This clone has only one observation. CDR3 bases: TGTGCCAGTAGTAGATCCGGGACAGGGGGAAATGAGCAGTTCTTC. Translated: CASSRSGTGGNEQFF. The chain combines TRBV19 with TRBJ2-1; 11 bases fit TRBD1. CDR1 and CDR2 (germline): LNHDA, SQIVND (reference sequence). V lost 4 bases, J lost 7 bases, and 6 bases stayed unmatched. CDR3 size: 15 residues.

The chain couples TRBV5-8 to TRBJ1-5; D remains ambiguous. Germline assignment: CDR1 SGHTS and CDR2 YDEGEE. CDR3 size: 16 residues. V was trimmed by 0 bases and J by 5 bases, leaving 15 bases between them. CDR3 nucleotides: TGTGCCAGCAGCTTGGCCTCGGGAATCGACTATCAGCCCCAGCATTTT. Translated: CASSLASGIDYQPQHF.

The CDR3 DNA follows: TGTGCCAGCAGACCTACAGGGATCGGAGGAACTGAAGCTTTCTTT. Amino acid sequence: CASRPTGIGGTEAFF. The chain combines TRBV6-4 with TRBJ1-1; tentative D call: TRBD1 (6 bases). The CDR3 runs 15 residues. The germline V gene has CDR1 MRHNA and CDR2 SNTAGT. Trimming took 6 bases from V and 5 from J, leaving 19 bases between them.